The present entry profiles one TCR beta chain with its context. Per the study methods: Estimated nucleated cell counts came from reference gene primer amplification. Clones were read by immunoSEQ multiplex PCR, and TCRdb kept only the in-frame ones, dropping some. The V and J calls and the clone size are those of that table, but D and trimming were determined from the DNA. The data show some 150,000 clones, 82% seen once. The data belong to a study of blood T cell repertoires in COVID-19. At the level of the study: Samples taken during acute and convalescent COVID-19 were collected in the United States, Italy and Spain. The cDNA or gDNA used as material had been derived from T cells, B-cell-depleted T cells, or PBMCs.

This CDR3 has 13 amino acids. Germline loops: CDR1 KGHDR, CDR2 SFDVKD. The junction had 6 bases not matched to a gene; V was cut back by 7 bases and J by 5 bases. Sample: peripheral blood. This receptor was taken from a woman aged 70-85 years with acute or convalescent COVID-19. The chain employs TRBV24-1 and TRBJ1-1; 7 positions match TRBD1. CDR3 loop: CATRGRGETEAFF. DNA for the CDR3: TGTGCCACCAGGGGCAGGGGGGAGACTGAAGCTTTCTTT.